Below, 31 T cell receptor beta chains from the same sample are listed, as sequenced in a study of blood T cell repertoires in COVID-19. The table came from immunoSEQ multiplex PCR; TCRdb's copy has only in-frame clones and leaves some out. Among 65,000 or so clones listed, 90% were seen once. The sequencing input was peripheral blood. Source of these receptors: a man between 60 and 75 years old with acute or convalescent COVID-19.

The chain has TRBV18 and TRBJ2-7, with D possibly being TRBD1 (5 bases). This CDR3 has 15 residues. From germline, CDR1 is KGHSH and CDR2 LQKENI. Trimming shortened V by 6 bases and J by 7 bases, and 22 bases separated the two germline ends. The CDR3 DNA reads as TGTGCCAGCTCGCCCCTCTTAACCAGGGCACGAGAGCAGTACTTC. It encodes CASSPLLTRAREQYF. The full variable domain, in which reference TRBV18 and TRBJ2-7 provide the parts outside the CDR3, is NAGVMQNPRHLVRRRGQEARLRCSPMKGHSHVYWYRQLPEEGLKFMVYLQKENIIDESGMPKERFSAEFPKEGPSILRIQQVVRGDSAAYFCASSPLLTRAREQYFGPGTRLTVT.

The V call is TRBV9, the J call TRBJ2-2, with TRBD1 matching over 7 bases. V trimming: 4 bases; J trimming: 6 bases; junction bases outside the gene matches: 3. The CDR3 consists of 13 residues. Germline V gene sequence: CDR1 SGDLS, CDR2 YYNGEE. CDR3 sequence: CASSPRGSGELFF. The CDR3 DNA is TGTGCCAGCAGCCCCAGGGGGTCCGGGGAGCTGTTTTTT.

This sequence joins TRBV6-6 and TRBJ1-6, with D unclear. The germline V gene encodes CDR1 MNHNY and CDR2 SVGAGI (reference sequence). The V gene lost 6 bases and the J gene lost 5 bases, with 11 bases spanning the gap. The CDR3 sequence is 14 residues long. CDR3 sequence: CASRKQRDNSPLHF. CDR3 bases: TGTGCCAGCAGGAAACAGAGAGATAATTCACCCCTCCACTTT.

The V and J genes are TRBV13 and TRBJ1-1; D gene unclear. Between the trimmed V and J ends, which lost 1 base and 8 bases, there was a span of 8 bases. The CDR3 has 12 residues. The germline V gene encodes CDR1 PRHDT and CDR2 FYEKMQ (reference sequence). The CDR3 coding sequence is TGTGCCAGCAGCTTAGTAGCGGGGGAAGCTTTCTTT. Its protein product is CASSLVAGEAFF.

The chain employs TRBV10-2 and TRBJ2-6, with 8 positions matching TRBD1. J was trimmed by 3 bases and V by 7 bases; bases with no gene match: 5. CDR1 and CDR2 (germline): WSHSY, SAAADI. This CDR3 has 15 residues. The CDR3 nucleotides are TGCGCCAGCATTGACACAGGGGGTGGGGCCAACGTCCTGACTTTC. Translated, it gives CASIDTGGGANVLTF.

The chain is built from TRBV6-5 and TRBJ1-2; the match to TRBD1 covers 7 bases. The CDR3 covers 15 residues. The trim removed 0 bases at V and 8 bases at J, leaving 9 bases unmatched. Germline V gene lookup returns CDR1 MNHEY and CDR2 SVGAGI. The CDR3 is CASSYSQGGTYGYTF. As DNA, the CDR3 is TGTGCCAGCAGTTACTCCCAGGGGGGAACGTACGGCTACACCTTC.

The CDR3 coding sequence is TGTGCCAGCAGCTTGGGCGGGGCCGGCACAGATACGCAGTATTTT. It codes for CASSLGGAGTDTQYF. The chain joins TRBV11-2 to TRBJ2-3, with a weak D call TRBD2 (6 bases). CDR1 is SGHAT and CDR2 is FQNNGV in the germline V gene. V lost 3 bases and J lost 1, with 11 bases in between. This CDR3 is 15 amino acids long.

This clone was seen just once. This chain joins TRBV15 and TRBJ2-1; possibly TRBD1 for D (5 bases). The CDR3 contains 15 residues. V was shortened by 5 bases and J by 0 bases, with 11 bases between the two germline ends. CDR1 and CDR2 (germline): LNHNV, YYDKDF (reference sequence). The CDR3 loop reads CATSRDSSSYNEQFF. As DNA, the CDR3 is TGTGCCACCAGCCGCGACAGTAGCTCCTACAATGAGCAGTTCTTC.

The rearrangement uses TRBV5-8 and TRBJ1-4; the D is unclear. Germline assignment: CDR1 SGHTS and CDR2 YDEGEE. The germline V and J ends were trimmed by 0 bases and 7 bases, with 7 bases remaining between them. This CDR3 contains 13 residues. DNA of the CDR3: TGTGCCAGCAGCTTGGTTTCTACTGAAAAACTGTTTTTT. Translated, it gives CASSLVSTEKLFF.

This rearrangement joins TRBV6-6 to TRBJ1-1, with D uncertain. The CDR3 runs 14 residues. Germline assignment: CDR1 MNHNY and CDR2 SVGAGI (reference sequence). V was shortened by 6 bases and J by 2 bases, with 13 bases between the two germline ends. The CDR3 spells CASSSGGLNTEAFF. In nucleotides, the CDR3 is TGTGCCAGCAGCTCTGGTGGACTTAACACTGAAGCTTTCTTT.

The chain has TRBV9 and TRBJ2-5; weak D call: TRBD2 (5 bases). This CDR3 is 16 amino acids long. The germline V gene has CDR1 SGDLS and CDR2 YYNGEE. Trimming pared 3 bases from V and 1 base from J, leaving 16 bases between. The CDR3 bases are TGTGCCAGCAGCGGCCGTAGGGCCGGGATCCAAGAGACCCAGTACTTC. This codes for CASSGRRAGIQETQYF.

The rearrangement joins TRBV2 to TRBJ1-1; 8 bases align to TRBD1. V was pared by 6 bases and J by 3 bases, with 3 bases of the junction left unmatched. The CDR3 length is 13 residues. From germline, CDR1 is SNHLY and CDR2 FYNNEI. The CDR3 DNA reads TGTGCCAGCAGAGCCAGGGGGCACACTGAAGCTTTCTTT. Translating it yields CASRARGHTEAFF.

In this sample, this clone turned up once. The rearrangement joins TRBV5-1 to TRBJ2-1; TRBD1 agrees at 7 bases. The V and J ends lost 3 bases and 0 bases, in that order; junction bases with no gene match: 3. The germline V gene has CDR1 SGHRS and CDR2 YFSETQ. The CDR3 has 15 amino acids. Here the CDR3 DNA reads TGCGCCAGCAGCTGGAACAGGGGCTCCTACAATGAGCAGTTCTTC. It specifies CASSWNRGSYNEQFF.

The chain is built from TRBV11-2 and TRBJ1-2, with TRBD1 as a possible D gene (5 bases). The V end was cut by 1 base, the J end by 5 bases, with 8 bases between. Germline-derived CDR1 and CDR2 are SGHAT and FQNNGV. The CDR3 runs 13 residues. The CDR3 reads CASSLAGLYGYTF. The CDR3 DNA is TGTGCCAGCAGCTTAGCAGGGCTATATGGCTACACCTTC.

The chain couples TRBV7-6 to TRBJ1-1; weak D call: TRBD1 (5 bases). Germline CDR1 is SGHVS and CDR2 is FNYEAQ. The germline V and J ends were trimmed by 6 bases and 0 bases, with 20 bases remaining between them. CDR3 size: 17 residues. This CDR3 is CASSSAGRINMNTEAFF. As DNA, the CDR3 is TGTGCCAGCAGTTCAGCAGGGAGGATAAACATGAACACTGAAGCTTTCTTT. Looking up the rest from reference TRBV7-6 and TRBJ1-1 gives the full variable domain: GAGVSQSPRYKVTKRGQDVALRCDPISGHVSLYWYRQALGQGPEFLTYFNYEAQQDKSGLPNDRFSAERPEGSISTLTIQRTEQRDSAMYRCASSSAGRINMNTEAFFGQGTRLTVV.

The chain carries TRBV5-4 and TRBJ1-3, with 7 bases aligning to TRBD1. V lost 4 bases, J lost 5 bases, and 6 bases stayed unmatched. The CDR3 consists of 14 residues. Germline V gives CDR1 SGHNT, CDR2 YYREEE (reference sequence). The CDR3 coding sequence is TGTGCCAGCAGCCCGGGGACAGCCAGAAACACCATATATTTT. This gives the protein CASSPGTARNTIYF.

This clone has more than one count but fewer than ten. The genes are TRBV19 and TRBJ2-7, with D hard to call. The length of the CDR3 is 13 residues. V lost 3 bases and J lost 6, with 12 bases in between. Germline CDR1 is LNHDA and CDR2 is SQIVND (reference sequence). CDR3 sequence: CASSIVDLAEQYF. DNA of the CDR3: TGTGCCAGTAGTATCGTTGATCTGGCCGAGCAGTACTTC. Using reference TRBV19 and TRBJ2-7 for the parts outside the CDR3, the full variable domain is DGGITQSPKYLFRKEGQNVTLSCEQNLNHDAMYWYRQDPGQGLRLIYYSQIVNDFQKGDIAEGYSVSREKKESFPLTVTSAQKNPTAFYLCASSIVDLAEQYFGPGTRLTVT.

This clone has only one observation. The V and J genes are TRBV5-4 and TRBJ1-2, with 9 bases aligning to TRBD1. Germline CDR1 and CDR2: SGHNT and YYREEE (reference sequence). Losses at the gene ends were 4 bases for V and 3 bases for J; bases not matched to a gene: 16. The CDR3 length is 18 residues. The CDR3 sequence: CASSPGQGRRGNDYGYTF. The DNA for the CDR3 is TGTGCCAGCAGCCCCGGACAGGGGAGAAGGGGTAACGACTATGGCTACACCTTC.

The genes are TRBV14 and TRBJ1-6; D gene uncertain. This CDR3 is built from 13 residues. Germline CDR1 reads SGHDN; CDR2 reads FVKESK. Trimming removed 4 bases from V and 7 bases from J, with 8 bases in between. The DNA for the CDR3 is TGTGCCAGCAGCCGTACAACGAATTCACCCCTCCACTTT. Residues: CASSRTTNSPLHF.

The chain links TRBV29-1 to TRBJ2-5, with D perhaps TRBD2 (5 bases). CDR3 size: 11 residues. Germline values: CDR1 SQVTM, CDR2 ANQGSEA. CDR3 nucleotides: TGCAGTGCTGGACGCGGGGAGACCCAGTACTTC. The encoded protein is CSAGRGETQYF.

The chain joins TRBV4-1 to TRBJ1-1, with a weak D call TRBD1 (5 bases). In germline, CDR1 is MGHRA, CDR2 YSYEKL. V shed 0 bases and J shed 1 base, with 18 bases lying between them. The CDR3 is 18 amino acids. In DNA form, the CDR3 reads TGCGCCAGCAGCCAAGAAAGGGGTAGTCAAACGGCGAACACTGAAGCTTTCTTT. Amino acids: CASSQERGSQTANTEAFF.

This clone was picked up a small number of times. V is TRBV3-1 (or the pseudogene TRBV3-2) and J is TRBJ1-1, with D maybe TRBD1 (5 bases). With 4 bases removed from V and 2 bases from J, the gap between germline ends came to 20 bases. CDR3 length: 17 residues. Germline V lookup: CDR1 LGHDT, CDR2 YNNKEL (reference sequence). CDR3 residues: CASSPQGRGVRNTEAFF. In DNA, the CDR3 is TGTGCCAGCAGCCCCCAAGGGAGGGGAGTTCGTAACACTGAAGCTTTCTTT.

The chain joins TRBV11-2 to TRBJ2-7; 9 bases fit TRBD1. This CDR3 spans 17 amino acids. From germline, CDR1 is SGHAT and CDR2 FQNNGV. The V and J ends lost 0 bases and 2 bases, in that order; junction bases with no gene match: 8. DNA of the CDR3: TGTGCCAGCAGCTTAGATGGGTACAGGGGGCCCACCTACGAGCAGTACTTC. Translating it yields CASSLDGYRGPTYEQYF.

V and J are TRBV6-5 and TRBJ2-2; TRBD1 matches 7 bases. The V and J ends lost 8 bases and 1 base, in that order; junction bases with no gene match: 4. From germline, CDR1 is MNHEY and CDR2 SVGAGI. The CDR3 sequence is 14 residues long. In DNA, the CDR3 is TGTGCCAGCCAGGGACAGTTGAACACCGGGGAGCTGTTTTTT. Encoded protein: CASQGQLNTGELFF.

V and J are TRBV19 and TRBJ1-6; D is unclear. V gave up 4 bases and J gave up 8 bases, with 9 bases separating them. The CDR3 sequence is 13 residues long. Germline CDR1 and CDR2: LNHDA and SQIVND (reference sequence). CDR3 sequence reads: CASSNVQDSPLHF. The CDR3 DNA reads as TGTGCCAGTAGTAACGTTCAGGATTCACCCCTCCACTTT. Based on the CDR3 plus reference TRBV19 and TRBJ1-6, the full variable domain is DGGITQSPKYLFRKEGQNVTLSCEQNLNHDAMYWYRQDPGQGLRLIYYSQIVNDFQKGDIAEGYSVSREKKESFPLTVTSAQKNPTAFYLCASSNVQDSPLHFGNGTRLTVT.

The chain links TRBV5-1 to TRBJ1-1; D is unclear. Germline CDR1 reads SGHRS; CDR2 reads YFSETQ. The CDR3 has 14 residues. V gave up 4 bases and J gave up 0 bases, with 10 bases separating them. CDR3 coding DNA: TGCGCCAGCAGCCCGCGGCGCCTGAACACTGAAGCTTTCTTT. Translated, it gives CASSPRRLNTEAFF. The variable domain in full, completed from reference TRBV5-1 and TRBJ1-1, reads KAGVTQTPRYLIKTRGQQVTLSCSPISGHRSVSWYQQTPGQGLQFLFEYFSETQRNKGNFPGRFSGRQFSNSRSEMNVSTLELGDSALYLCASSPRRLNTEAFFGQGTRLTVV.

This clone appeared once. The rearrangement uses TRBV18 and TRBJ1-5; D ambiguous. V was clipped by 0 bases and J by 2 bases, with 8 bases between them. The CDR3 is made up of 15 amino acids. CDR1 is KGHSH and CDR2 is LQKENI in the germline V gene. The CDR3 sequence is CASSPPALGNQPQHF. Here the CDR3 DNA reads TGTGCCAGCTCACCACCGGCTCTTGGCAATCAGCCCCAGCATTTT.

The chain couples TRBV19 to TRBJ2-2; 7 bases line up with TRBD1. The germline V gene encodes CDR1 LNHDA and CDR2 SQIVND (reference sequence). The CDR3 has 19 residues. Trimming took 7 bases from V and 1 from J; bases not matched to a gene: 18. The CDR3 loop reads CASIKPTGIRDRNTGELFF. The CDR3 DNA reads as TGTGCCAGTATCAAACCTACAGGCATACGGGACAGGAACACCGGGGAGCTGTTTTTT.

This clone has a single count. This chain joins TRBV10-3 and TRBJ2-1, with 8 bases that match TRBD1. The CDR3 totals 13 residues. The J segment lost 8 bases and the V segment lost 6 bases, leaving 6 bases of the junction unmatched. The germline V gene has CDR1 ENHRY and CDR2 SYGVKD. The CDR3 reads CAIRPGTGDEQFF. Here the CDR3 DNA reads TGTGCCATCAGACCCGGGACAGGCGATGAGCAGTTCTTC.

The chain employs TRBV7-2 and TRBJ2-1, with TRBD2 matching 15 bases. The CDR3 runs 16 residues. CDR1 is SGHTA and CDR2 is FQGNSA in the germline V gene. The junction had 7 bases not matched to a gene; V was cut back by 4 bases and J by 9 bases. The CDR3 reads CASSWTSGGGGGEQFF. The CDR3 nucleotides are TGTGCCAGCAGCTGGACTAGCGGGGGGGGTGGCGGTGAGCAGTTCTTC.

This clone was detected only once. The gene calls are TRBV3-1 (or the pseudogene TRBV3-2) and TRBJ1-2, with a possible D match to TRBD1 (6 bases). V lost 4 bases and J 6 bases, leaving 18 bases between the germline ends. The CDR3 totals 15 residues. Germline V gene lookup returns CDR1 LGHDT and CDR2 YNNKEL (reference sequence). CDR3: CASSRPFRGQDGYTF. Written as DNA, the CDR3 is TGTGCCAGCAGCCGCCCCTTCAGGGGACAAGATGGCTACACCTTC.